This T cell receptor beta chain came from a study of response to subunit inactivated influenza vaccine. TCRdb re-called the RT-PCR reads with MiXCR, one entry per CDR3 protein. The sample yields about 160,000 distinct CDR3 sequences, roughly 10% seen once. General study points: Few new T cells, the authors suggested, are recruited by each seasonal influenza vaccination.

Details on this clonotype: No antigen is known for it.

This CDR3 has 16 amino acids. Germline-derived CDR1 and CDR2 are MDHEN and SYDVKM. V shed 6 bases and J 8 bases; nucleotides not matched to a gene: 13. The starting material was CD8+ T cells sorted from PBMCs, obtained roughly 24 months after vaccination. This sequence originates from a man between 50 and 70 years old who received an inactivated influenza vaccine. The chain is built from TRBV28 and TRBJ2-1; 10 nucleotides align to TRBD2. As DNA, the CDR3 is TGTGCCAGCAGCCCTAGCGGGAGAACCATTATCGATGAGCAGTTCTTC. Protein product: CASSPSGRTIIDEQFF.